The TCR beta chain under discussion was sequenced for a study of siplizumab effects on memory and regulatory T cells. General study points: Siplizumab significantly lowered the alloreactive sequences that could be traced to unstimulated CD4+ memory cells.

CDR3 length: 16 residues. Germline lookup yields CDR1 ENHRY and CDR2 SYGVKD. The ends lost 7 bases at V and 4 bases at J; junction bases unmatched: 14. Data came from immunoSEQ multiplex PCR; TCRdb stores just in-frame clones and leaves some out. The sample gives about 120,000 clones, approximately 94% of which show up once; about 1.8% is in the top ten. A remark on this clone: Its target is unknown. Other DNA sequences in the sample encode the same CDR3.

The chain has TRBV10-3 and TRBJ2-7; 9 bases align to TRBD2. The sample consisted of non-Treg CD4+ T cells sorted from blood. The sequence came from a human donor in good health. The CDR3 DNA reads TGTGCCATCAAGGGGGGTCTCGCGGGAGGGCTGTACGAGCAGTACTTC. Protein: CAIKGGLAGGLYEQYF.